Shown below are 20 T cell receptor beta chains from a single sample sequenced in a study of CD8 T cells in ankylosing spondylitis. General observations from the study: Characteristic, it appeared, of ankylosing spondylitis blood was a TCR beta motif of roughly 8 highly homologous variants.

Each CDR3 protein is one row after TCRdb ran MiXCR on the 5' RACE reads. The sample contains 700,000 to 1,000,000 distinct CDR3 sequences, around 11% of which appear only once. No antigen has been assigned to these receptors. The sample taken for sequencing was blood, either unsorted or a sorted T cell fraction (not recorded which). The receptor set was obtained from a male donor with ankylosing spondylitis.

The J gene is TRBJ1-6, the V gene TRBV11-1; 11 nucleotides align to TRBD1. V was pared by 1 base and J by 3 bases, with 5 bases of the junction left unmatched. CDR1 is SGHAT, CDR2 FQDESV, per germline (reference sequence). This CDR3 contains 18 residues. The CDR3 coding sequence is TGTGCCAGCAGCTTAGGGGGACAGGGGGTGCTCTATAATTCACCCCTCCACTTT. Translation: CASSLGGQGVLYNSPLHF. Full variable domain (rest looked up from reference TRBV11-1 and TRBJ1-6): EAEVAQSPRYKITEKSQAVAFWCDPISGHATLYWYRQILGQGPELLVQFQDESVVDDSQLPKDRFSAERLKGVDSTLKIQPAELGDSAMYLCASSLGGQGVLYNSPLHFGNGTRLTVT.

This clonotype showed up just a few times. The CDR3 protein is CASSWETGPNYGYTF. In nucleotides, the CDR3 is TGTGCCAGCAGCTGGGAGACAGGCCCTAACTATGGCTACACCTTC. This rearrangement joins TRBV6-1 to TRBJ1-2, with a possible D match to TRBD1 (6 bases). Germline-derived CDR1 and CDR2 are MNHNS and SASEGT. Trimming left V 6 bases short and J 0 bases short, with 14 bases between. There are 15 residues in the CDR3.

The chain employs TRBV28 and TRBJ2-2, with 7 nucleotides matching TRBD1. Germline loops: CDR1 MDHEN, CDR2 SYDVKM. The CDR3 runs to 17 residues. Losses at the gene ends were 1 base for V and 3 bases for J; bases not matched to a gene: 8. The CDR3 loop is CASSLYRGRGYTGELFF. CDR3 bases: TGTGCCAGCAGTTTATATAGAGGCAGGGGGTACACCGGGGAGCTGTTTTTT.

Many counts were recorded for this clonotype. The chain recombines TRBV9 with TRBJ2-6; D gene uncertain. From germline, CDR1 is SGDLS and CDR2 YYNGEE. V was trimmed by 0 bases and J by 4 bases, leaving 8 bases between them. This CDR3 contains 15 residues. CDR3 nucleotide sequence: TGTGCCAGCAGCGTAGTCGGGTCGGGGGCCAACGTCCTGACTTTC. It yields the protein CASSVVGSGANVLTF.

The CDR3 DNA sequence: TGCAGTGCTAGAGAGATGGGAGGGTTGAGAGATACGCAGTATTTT. Amino acids: CSAREMGGLRDTQYF. The rearrangement links TRBV20-1 to TRBJ2-3; 7 bases are shared with TRBD2. The CDR3 contains 15 residues. Germline CDR1 and CDR2: DFQATT and SNEGSKA (reference sequence). V was clipped by 0 bases and J by 5 bases; unmatched bases: 8.

This clonotype was seen more than once but under ten times. The chain has TRBV5-1 and TRBJ2-2; the D gene is possibly TRBD2 (5 bases). Trimming took off 7 bases at V and 5 bases at J, with 18 bases between the two ends. The CDR3 contains 15 residues. The germline CDR1 and CDR2 sequences are SGHRS and YFSETQ. The CDR3 nucleotides are TGCGCCAGCGACCTGCTTGGACTGCAAACCGGGGAGCTGTTTTTT. This codes for CASDLLGLQTGELFF. Filled out from reference TRBV5-1 and TRBJ2-2, the complete variable domain reads KAGVTQTPRYLIKTRGQQVTLSCSPISGHRSVSWYQQTPGQGLQFLFEYFSETQRNKGNFPGRFSGRQFSNSRSEMNVSTLELGDSALYLCASDLLGLQTGELFFGEGSRLTVL.

This clonotype was seen repeatedly, ten times or more. The CDR3 sequence is CASRRGSNTGELFF. CDR3 DNA: TGTGCCAGCAGACGCGGTTCGAACACCGGGGAGCTGTTTTTT. V usage is TRBV6-1 and J usage is TRBJ2-2, with D hard to call. V dropped 6 bases and J dropped 0 bases, with 8 bases sitting between them. This CDR3 has 14 amino acids. Germline values: CDR1 MNHNS, CDR2 SASEGT.

The chain recombines TRBV2 with TRBJ2-2; D perhaps matches TRBD1 (5 bases). Germline V gene data show CDR1 as SNHLY and CDR2 as FYNNEI. CDR3 size: 14 residues. V gave up 5 bases and J gave up 4 bases, with 11 bases separating them. The CDR3 protein is CASSIGARTGELFF. The CDR3 nucleotides are TGTGCCAGCAGTATAGGGGCGCGCACCGGGGAGCTGTTTTTT.

The table lists this clonotype with many counts. V usage is TRBV7-3 and J usage is TRBJ2-2; unclear D gene. CDR1 SGHTA and CDR2 FQGTGA come from the germline V gene. CDR3 length: 15 amino acids. The ends were cut back, 3 bases at V and 2 bases at J, with 10 bases in the middle. DNA for the CDR3: TGTGCCAGCAGCTTGGGTGCAGGCAACACCGGGGAGCTGTTTTTT. Protein: CASSLGAGNTGELFF.

Ten or more counts support this clonotype. The chain carries TRBV6-4 and TRBJ2-5, with D possibly being TRBD1 or TRBD2 (5 bases each). Germline V gene data show CDR1 as MRHNA and CDR2 as SNTAGT. With 6 bases removed from V and 4 bases from J, the gap between germline ends came to 12 bases. CDR3 length: 13 residues. CDR3 loop: CASSGTPGETQYF. For the CDR3, the DNA is TGTGCCAGCAGCGGGACCCCAGGAGAGACCCAGTACTTC.

In its sample, this clonotype was seen many times. The chain has TRBV4-2 and TRBJ2-1; D gene uncertain. The CDR3 contains 16 residues. Germline CDR1 reads LGHNA; CDR2 reads YNFKEQ. V lost 1 base and J 0 bases, leaving 10 bases between the germline ends. The CDR3 nucleotides read TGTGCCAGCAGCCAAGCCCAACTCCTCTCCTACAATGAGCAGTTCTTC. Its protein product is CASSQAQLLSYNEQFF.

This clonotype was seen at least ten times. This sequence joins TRBV20-1 and TRBJ2-1, with a weak D call TRBD2 (5 bases). The CDR3 totals 14 residues. V lost 1 base, J lost 2 bases, and 9 bases lay in between. Germline CDR1 DFQATT, CDR2 SNEGSKA (reference sequence). CDR3 nucleotides: TGCAGTGCTAGAGTCGGGAACACCTACAATGAGCAGTTCTTC. Its protein is CSARVGNTYNEQFF.

The chain recombines TRBV20-1 with TRBJ1-1, with TRBD1 matching 8 bases. The V segment lost 3 bases and the J segment 5 bases; nucleotides outside the gene matches: 5. The CDR3 contains 13 residues. Germline V CDR1 and CDR2: DFQATT, SNEGSKA (reference sequence). The CDR3 protein is CSARTGAVTEAFF. CDR3 nucleotide sequence: TGCAGTGCTAGGACAGGGGCGGTAACTGAAGCTTTCTTT.

This clonotype was detected ten times or more. The V call is TRBV29-1, the J call TRBJ2-1, with D possibly being TRBD2 (5 bases). This CDR3 region has 14 residues. Germline values: CDR1 SQVTM, CDR2 ANQGSEA. Trimming removed 3 bases at V and 10 bases at J, with 19 bases between. In DNA form, the CDR3 reads TGCAGCGTTGAGAGAGTCCCCGTTTCGGGGGAGCAGTTCTTC. Translated, it gives CSVERVPVSGEQFF.

The chain has TRBV5-1 and TRBJ1-1; D remains unclear. This CDR3 is 14 amino acids long. V shed 6 bases and J shed 1 base, with 13 bases lying between them. Germline V lookup: CDR1 SGHRS, CDR2 YFSETQ. This CDR3 is CASIDPQGNTEAFF. In DNA form, the CDR3 reads TGCGCCAGCATCGATCCGCAAGGGAACACTGAAGCTTTCTTT.

This clonotype was counted only a few times. The chain joins TRBV20-1 to TRBJ1-6, with 7 bases matching TRBD1. Germline trimming cut 7 bases from V and 2 bases from J; bases unmatched to any gene: 5. This CDR3 region has 14 residues. Germline-derived CDR1 and CDR2 are DFQATT and SNEGSKA (reference sequence). CDR3 residues: CSGQGGPYNSPLHF. The CDR3 DNA follows: TGCAGTGGACAGGGAGGACCCTATAATTCACCCCTCCACTTT.

The chain combines TRBV4-1 with TRBJ2-3; D not resolved. Germline V CDR1 and CDR2: MGHRA, YSYEKL. This CDR3 comprises 13 residues. V dropped 0 bases and J dropped 4 bases, with 5 bases sitting between them. CDR3 amino acids: CASSQERADTQYF. CDR3 coding DNA: TGCGCCAGCAGCCAAGAAAGGGCAGATACGCAGTATTTT.

The sample holds a few counts of this clonotype. This chain links TRBV29-1 with TRBJ2-7; perhaps D is TRBD1 or TRBD2 (5 bases each). Germline CDR1 is SQVTM and CDR2 is ANQGSEA. The V gene lost 8 bases and the J gene lost 2 bases, with 22 bases spanning the gap. The CDR3 loop spans 15 amino acids. The CDR3 is CSSQEVSGTPYEQYF. The DNA of the CDR3 is TGCAGCTCACAGGAGGTTTCCGGAACCCCCTACGAGCAGTACTTC.

This clonotype turned up a few times. The gene calls are TRBV5-5 and TRBJ1-5; D remains unclear. Deletions cut 4 bases from V and 0 bases from J, with 11 bases between. CDR3 size: 15 residues. Germline values: CDR1 SGHKS, CDR2 YYEKEE (reference sequence). The CDR3 region has the DNA TGTGCCAGCAGCCCTGCGATTAATAGCAATCAGCCCCAGCATTTT. Encoded protein: CASSPAINSNQPQHF.

The table lists this clonotype with a few counts. The gene calls are TRBV7-2 and TRBJ2-7; 9 bases match TRBD2. V shed 1 base, J shed 9 bases, and the junction held 10 bases outside the gene matches. This CDR3 contains 15 residues. The germline CDR1 and CDR2 sequences are SGHTA and FQGNSA. The CDR3 DNA sequence: TGTGCCAGCAGCTTAGATGCCAGCGGGGGGACCGTGCAGTACTTC. Its protein product is CASSLDASGGTVQYF.